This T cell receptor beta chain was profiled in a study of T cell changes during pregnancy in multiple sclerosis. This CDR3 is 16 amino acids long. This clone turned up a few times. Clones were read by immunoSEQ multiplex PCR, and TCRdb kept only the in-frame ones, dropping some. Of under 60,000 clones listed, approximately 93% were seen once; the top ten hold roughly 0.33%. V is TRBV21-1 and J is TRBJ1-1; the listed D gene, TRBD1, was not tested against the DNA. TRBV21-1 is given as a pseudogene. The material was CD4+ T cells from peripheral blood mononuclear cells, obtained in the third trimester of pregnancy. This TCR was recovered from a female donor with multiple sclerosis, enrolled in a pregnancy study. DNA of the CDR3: TGTGCCAGCAGCAAGTCTCAGGGATCTCCGAACACTGAAGCTTTCTTT. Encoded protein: CASSKSQGSPNTEAFF.